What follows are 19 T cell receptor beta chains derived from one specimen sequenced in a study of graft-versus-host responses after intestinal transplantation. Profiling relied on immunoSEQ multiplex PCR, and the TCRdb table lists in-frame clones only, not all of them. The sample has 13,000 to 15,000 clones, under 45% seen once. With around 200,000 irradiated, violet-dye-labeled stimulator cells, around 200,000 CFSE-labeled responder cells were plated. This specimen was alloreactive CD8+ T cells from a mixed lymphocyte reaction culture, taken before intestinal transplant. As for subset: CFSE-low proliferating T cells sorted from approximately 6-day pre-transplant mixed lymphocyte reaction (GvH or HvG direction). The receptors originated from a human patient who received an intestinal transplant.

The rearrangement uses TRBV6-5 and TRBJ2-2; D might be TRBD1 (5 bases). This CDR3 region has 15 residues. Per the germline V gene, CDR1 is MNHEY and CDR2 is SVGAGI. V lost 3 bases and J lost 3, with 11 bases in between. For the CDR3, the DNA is TGTGCCAGCAGTTATAGGACAATTGACACCGGGGAGCTGTTTTTT. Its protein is CASSYRTIDTGELFF.

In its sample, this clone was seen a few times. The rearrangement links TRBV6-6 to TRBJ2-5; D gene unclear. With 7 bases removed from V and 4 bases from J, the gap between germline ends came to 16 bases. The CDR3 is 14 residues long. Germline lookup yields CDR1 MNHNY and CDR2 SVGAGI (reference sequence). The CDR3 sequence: CASMLNPSVETQYF. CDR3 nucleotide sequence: TGTGCCAGCATGCTCAATCCTTCAGTAGAGACCCAGTACTTC.

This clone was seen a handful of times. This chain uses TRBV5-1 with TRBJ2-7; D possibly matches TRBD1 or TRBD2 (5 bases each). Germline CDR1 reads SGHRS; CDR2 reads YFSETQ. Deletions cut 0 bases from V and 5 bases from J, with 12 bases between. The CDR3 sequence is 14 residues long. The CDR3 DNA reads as TGCGCCAGCAGCTTGGCCGGGGCCCTCCACGAGCAGTACTTC. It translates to CASSLAGALHEQYF.

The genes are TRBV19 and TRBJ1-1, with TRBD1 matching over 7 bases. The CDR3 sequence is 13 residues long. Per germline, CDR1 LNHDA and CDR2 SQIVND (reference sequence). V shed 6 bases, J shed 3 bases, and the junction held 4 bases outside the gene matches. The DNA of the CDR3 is TGTGCCAGTAGCGAGGGACAGTACACTGAAGCTTTCTTT. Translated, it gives CASSEGQYTEAFF.

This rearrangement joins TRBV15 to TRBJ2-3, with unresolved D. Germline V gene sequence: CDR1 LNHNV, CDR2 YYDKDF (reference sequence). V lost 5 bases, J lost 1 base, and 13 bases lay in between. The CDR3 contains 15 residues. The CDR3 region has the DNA TGTGCCACCAGCGTGGATAGGGTGGGCACAGATACGCAGTATTTT. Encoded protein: CATSVDRVGTDTQYF.

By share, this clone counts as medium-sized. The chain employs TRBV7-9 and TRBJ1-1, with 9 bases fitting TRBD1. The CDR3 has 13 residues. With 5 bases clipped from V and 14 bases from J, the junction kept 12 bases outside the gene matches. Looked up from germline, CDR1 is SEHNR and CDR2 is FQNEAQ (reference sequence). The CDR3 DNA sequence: TGTGCCAGCAGCGATGGACAGGGGCTTGAGGCATTCTTT. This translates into CASSDGQGLEAFF.

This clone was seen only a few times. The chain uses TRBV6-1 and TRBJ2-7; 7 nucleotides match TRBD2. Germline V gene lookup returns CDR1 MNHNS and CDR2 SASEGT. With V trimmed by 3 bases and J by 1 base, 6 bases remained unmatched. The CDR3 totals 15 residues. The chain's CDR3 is CASSDPGLSSYEQYF. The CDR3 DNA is TGTGCCAGCAGTGACCCGGGACTATCTTCCTACGAGCAGTACTTC.

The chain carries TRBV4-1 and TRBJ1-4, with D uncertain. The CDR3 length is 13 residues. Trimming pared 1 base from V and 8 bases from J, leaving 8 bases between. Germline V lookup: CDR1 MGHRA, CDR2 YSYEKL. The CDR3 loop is CASSQVGAEKLFF. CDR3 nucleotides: TGCGCCAGCAGCCAAGTGGGAGCGGAAAAACTGTTTTTT.

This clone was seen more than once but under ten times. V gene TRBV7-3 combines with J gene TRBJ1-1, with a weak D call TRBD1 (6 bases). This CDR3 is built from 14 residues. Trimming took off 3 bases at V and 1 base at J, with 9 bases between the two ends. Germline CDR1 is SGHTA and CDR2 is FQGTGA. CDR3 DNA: TGTGCCAGCAGCTTTAGGGGGGAGAACACTGAAGCTTTCTTT. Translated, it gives CASSFRGENTEAFF.

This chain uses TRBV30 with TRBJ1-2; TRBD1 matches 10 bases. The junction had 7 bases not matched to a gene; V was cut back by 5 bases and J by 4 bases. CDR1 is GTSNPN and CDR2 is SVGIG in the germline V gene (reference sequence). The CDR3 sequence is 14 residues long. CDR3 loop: CAWGPGQGFYGYTF. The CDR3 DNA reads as TGTGCCTGGGGGCCGGGACAGGGGTTCTATGGCTACACCTTC. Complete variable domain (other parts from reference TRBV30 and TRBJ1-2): SQTIHQWPATLVQPVGSPLSLECTVEGTSNPNLYWYRQAAGRGLQLLFYSVGIGQISSEVPQNLSASRPQDRQFILSSKKLLLSDSGFYLCAWGPGQGFYGYTFGSGTRLTVV.

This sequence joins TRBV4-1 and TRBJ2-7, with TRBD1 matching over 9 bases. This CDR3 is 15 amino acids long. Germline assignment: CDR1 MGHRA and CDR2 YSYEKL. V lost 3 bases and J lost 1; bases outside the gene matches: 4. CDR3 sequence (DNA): TGCGCCAGCAGCCACGCCGGGACAGGGTCCTACGAGCAGTACTTC. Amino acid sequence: CASSHAGTGSYEQYF.

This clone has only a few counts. CDR3 DNA sequence: TGTGCCAGTAGGGGGAGGGGTTACAATGAGCAGTTCTTC. Protein product: CASRGRGYNEQFF. The chain carries TRBV19 and TRBJ2-1, with 7 bases lining up with TRBD2. There are 13 residues in the CDR3. Germline V gene sequence: CDR1 LNHDA, CDR2 SQIVND (reference sequence). V shed 6 bases and J 4 bases; nucleotides not matched to a gene: 3. The whole variable domain, remainder taken from reference TRBV19 and TRBJ2-1, is DGGITQSPKYLFRKEGQNVTLSCEQNLNHDAMYWYRQDPGQGLRLIYYSQIVNDFQKGDIAEGYSVSREKKESFPLTVTSAQKNPTAFYLCASRGRGYNEQFFGPGTRLTVL.

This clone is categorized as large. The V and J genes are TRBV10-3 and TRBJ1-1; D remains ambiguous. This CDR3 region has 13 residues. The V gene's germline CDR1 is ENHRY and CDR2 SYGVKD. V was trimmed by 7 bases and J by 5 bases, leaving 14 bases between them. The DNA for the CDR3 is TGTGCCATCACCCCCGGACTCCCTACTGAAGCTTTCTTT. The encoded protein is CAITPGLPTEAFF.

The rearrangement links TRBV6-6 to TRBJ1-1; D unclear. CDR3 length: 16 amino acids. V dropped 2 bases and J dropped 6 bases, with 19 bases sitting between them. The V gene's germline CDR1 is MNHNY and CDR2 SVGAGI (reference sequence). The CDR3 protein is CASSYRNGWGGPEAFF. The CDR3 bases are TGTGCCAGCAGTTACCGTAACGGATGGGGTGGTCCTGAAGCTTTCTTT.

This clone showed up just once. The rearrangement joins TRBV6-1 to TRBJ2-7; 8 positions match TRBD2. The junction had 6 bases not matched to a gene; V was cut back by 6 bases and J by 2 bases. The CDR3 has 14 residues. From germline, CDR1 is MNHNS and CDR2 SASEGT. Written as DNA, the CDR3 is TGTGCCAGCAGCCCCCGGGAGGGCCCCTACGAGCAGTACTTC. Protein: CASSPREGPYEQYF.

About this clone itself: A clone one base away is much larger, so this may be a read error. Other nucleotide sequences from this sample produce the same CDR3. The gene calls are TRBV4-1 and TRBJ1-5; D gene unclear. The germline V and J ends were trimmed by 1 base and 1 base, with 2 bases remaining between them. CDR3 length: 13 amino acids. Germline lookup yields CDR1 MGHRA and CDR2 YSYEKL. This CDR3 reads CASSQGSNQPQHF. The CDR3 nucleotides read TGCGCCAGCAGCCAAGGCAGCAATCAGCCCCAGCATTTT.

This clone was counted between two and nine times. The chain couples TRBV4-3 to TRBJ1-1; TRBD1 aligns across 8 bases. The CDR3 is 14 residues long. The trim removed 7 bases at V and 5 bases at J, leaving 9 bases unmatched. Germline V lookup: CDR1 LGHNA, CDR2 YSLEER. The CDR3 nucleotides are TGCGCCAGCAACCCTGACAGGGGTTTAACTGAAGCTTTCTTT. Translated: CASNPDRGLTEAFF.

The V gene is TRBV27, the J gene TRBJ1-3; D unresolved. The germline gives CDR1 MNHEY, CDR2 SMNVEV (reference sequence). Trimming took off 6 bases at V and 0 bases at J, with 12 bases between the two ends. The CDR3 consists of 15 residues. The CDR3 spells CASSSDSSSGNTIYF. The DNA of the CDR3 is TGTGCCAGCAGCTCGGACTCGAGCTCTGGAAACACCATATATTTT.

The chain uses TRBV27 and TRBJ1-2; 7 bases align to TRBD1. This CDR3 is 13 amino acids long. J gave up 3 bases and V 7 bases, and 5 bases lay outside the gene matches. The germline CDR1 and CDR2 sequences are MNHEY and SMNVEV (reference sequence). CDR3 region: CASTPGGHYGYTF. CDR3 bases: TGTGCCAGCACCCCAGGGGGACACTATGGCTACACCTTC.